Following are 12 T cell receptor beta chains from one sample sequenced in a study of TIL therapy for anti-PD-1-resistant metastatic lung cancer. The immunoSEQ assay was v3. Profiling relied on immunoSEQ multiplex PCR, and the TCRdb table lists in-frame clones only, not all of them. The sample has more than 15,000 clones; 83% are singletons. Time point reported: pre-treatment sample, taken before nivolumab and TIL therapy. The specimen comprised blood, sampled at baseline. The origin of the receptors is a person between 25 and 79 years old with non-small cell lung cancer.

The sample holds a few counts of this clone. This CDR3 reads CAWSVIQSGGYTF. In DNA, the CDR3 is TGTGCCTGGAGTGTTATTCAGTCGGGTGGCTACACCTTC. V gene TRBV30 combines with J gene TRBJ1-2; D uncertain. V was clipped by 0 bases and J by 7 bases, with 12 bases between them. Germline CDR1 is GTSNPN and CDR2 is SVGIG (reference sequence). The CDR3 is 13 amino acids.

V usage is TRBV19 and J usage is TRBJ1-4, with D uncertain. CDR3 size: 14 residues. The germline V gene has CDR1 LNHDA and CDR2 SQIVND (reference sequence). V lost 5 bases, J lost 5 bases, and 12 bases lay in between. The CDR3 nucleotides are TGTGCCAGTAGTTTAGGACGGCGGAATGAAAAACTGTTTTTT. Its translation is CASSLGRRNEKLFF.

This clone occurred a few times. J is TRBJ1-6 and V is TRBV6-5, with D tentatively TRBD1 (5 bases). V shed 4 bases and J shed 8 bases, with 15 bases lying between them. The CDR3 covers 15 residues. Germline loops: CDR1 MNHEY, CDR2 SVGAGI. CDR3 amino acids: CASSWSGRGDSPLHF. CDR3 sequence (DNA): TGTGCCAGCAGTTGGTCGGGACGGGGAGATTCACCCCTCCACTTT.

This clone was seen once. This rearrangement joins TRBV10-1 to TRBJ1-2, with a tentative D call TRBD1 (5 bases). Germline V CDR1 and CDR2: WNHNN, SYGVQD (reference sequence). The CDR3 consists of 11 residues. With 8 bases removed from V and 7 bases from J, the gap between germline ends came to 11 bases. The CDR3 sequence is CASRGGGGYTF. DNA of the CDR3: TGCGCCAGCCGCGGGGGGGGTGGCTACACCTTC.

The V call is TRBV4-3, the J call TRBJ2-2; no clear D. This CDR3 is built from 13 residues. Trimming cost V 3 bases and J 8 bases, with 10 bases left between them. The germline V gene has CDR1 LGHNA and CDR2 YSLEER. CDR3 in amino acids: CASSQGSEGELFF. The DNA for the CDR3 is TGCGCCAGCAGCCAGGGGTCCGAGGGGGAGCTGTTTTTT.

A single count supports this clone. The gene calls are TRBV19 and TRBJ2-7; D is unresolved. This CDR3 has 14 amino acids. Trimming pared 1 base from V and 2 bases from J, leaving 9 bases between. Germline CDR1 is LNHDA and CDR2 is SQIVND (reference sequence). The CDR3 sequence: CASSIGGSTYEQYF. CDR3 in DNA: TGTGCCAGTAGTATAGGCGGCAGTACCTACGAGCAGTACTTC.

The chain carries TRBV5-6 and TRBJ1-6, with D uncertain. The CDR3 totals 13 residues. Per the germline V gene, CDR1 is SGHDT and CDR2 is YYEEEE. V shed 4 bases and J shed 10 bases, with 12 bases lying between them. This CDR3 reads CASSGQNGSPLHF. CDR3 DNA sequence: TGTGCCAGCAGCGGGCAGAATGGATCACCCCTCCACTTT.

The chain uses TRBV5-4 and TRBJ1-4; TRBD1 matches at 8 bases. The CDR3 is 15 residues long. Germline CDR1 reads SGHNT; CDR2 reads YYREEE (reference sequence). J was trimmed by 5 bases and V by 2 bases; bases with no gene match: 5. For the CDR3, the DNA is TGTGCCAGCAGCTTTAAGGGACAGGAAAATGAAAAACTGTTTTTT. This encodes CASSFKGQENEKLFF.

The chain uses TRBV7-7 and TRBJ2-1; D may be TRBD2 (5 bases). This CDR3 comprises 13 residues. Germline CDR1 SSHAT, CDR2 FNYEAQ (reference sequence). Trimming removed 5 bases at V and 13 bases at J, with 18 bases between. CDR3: CASSNKPAGTQFF. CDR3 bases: TGTGCCAGCAGCAACAAACCGGCGGGCACTCAGTTCTTC.

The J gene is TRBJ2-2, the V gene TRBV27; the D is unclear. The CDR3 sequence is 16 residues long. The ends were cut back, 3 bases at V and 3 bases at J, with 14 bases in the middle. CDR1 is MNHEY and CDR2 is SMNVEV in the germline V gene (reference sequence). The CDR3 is CASSFSLVVDTGELFF. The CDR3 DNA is TGTGCCAGCAGTTTCTCTCTTGTTGTGGACACCGGGGAGCTGTTTTTT.

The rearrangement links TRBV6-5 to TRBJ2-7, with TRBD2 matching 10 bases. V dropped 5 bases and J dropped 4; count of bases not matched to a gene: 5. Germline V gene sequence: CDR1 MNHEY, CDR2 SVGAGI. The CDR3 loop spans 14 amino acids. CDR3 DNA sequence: TGTGCCAGCAGTCCAGCGGGGGGGTTGTACGAGCAGTACTTC. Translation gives CASSPAGGLYEQYF.

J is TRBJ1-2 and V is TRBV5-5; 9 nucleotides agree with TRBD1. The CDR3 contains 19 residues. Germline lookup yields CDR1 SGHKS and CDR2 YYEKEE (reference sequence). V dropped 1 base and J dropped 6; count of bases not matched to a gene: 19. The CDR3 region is CASSLLVIKRTGDQDGYTF. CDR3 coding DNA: TGTGCCAGCAGCTTGCTCGTGATAAAAAGGACAGGGGATCAGGATGGCTACACCTTC.